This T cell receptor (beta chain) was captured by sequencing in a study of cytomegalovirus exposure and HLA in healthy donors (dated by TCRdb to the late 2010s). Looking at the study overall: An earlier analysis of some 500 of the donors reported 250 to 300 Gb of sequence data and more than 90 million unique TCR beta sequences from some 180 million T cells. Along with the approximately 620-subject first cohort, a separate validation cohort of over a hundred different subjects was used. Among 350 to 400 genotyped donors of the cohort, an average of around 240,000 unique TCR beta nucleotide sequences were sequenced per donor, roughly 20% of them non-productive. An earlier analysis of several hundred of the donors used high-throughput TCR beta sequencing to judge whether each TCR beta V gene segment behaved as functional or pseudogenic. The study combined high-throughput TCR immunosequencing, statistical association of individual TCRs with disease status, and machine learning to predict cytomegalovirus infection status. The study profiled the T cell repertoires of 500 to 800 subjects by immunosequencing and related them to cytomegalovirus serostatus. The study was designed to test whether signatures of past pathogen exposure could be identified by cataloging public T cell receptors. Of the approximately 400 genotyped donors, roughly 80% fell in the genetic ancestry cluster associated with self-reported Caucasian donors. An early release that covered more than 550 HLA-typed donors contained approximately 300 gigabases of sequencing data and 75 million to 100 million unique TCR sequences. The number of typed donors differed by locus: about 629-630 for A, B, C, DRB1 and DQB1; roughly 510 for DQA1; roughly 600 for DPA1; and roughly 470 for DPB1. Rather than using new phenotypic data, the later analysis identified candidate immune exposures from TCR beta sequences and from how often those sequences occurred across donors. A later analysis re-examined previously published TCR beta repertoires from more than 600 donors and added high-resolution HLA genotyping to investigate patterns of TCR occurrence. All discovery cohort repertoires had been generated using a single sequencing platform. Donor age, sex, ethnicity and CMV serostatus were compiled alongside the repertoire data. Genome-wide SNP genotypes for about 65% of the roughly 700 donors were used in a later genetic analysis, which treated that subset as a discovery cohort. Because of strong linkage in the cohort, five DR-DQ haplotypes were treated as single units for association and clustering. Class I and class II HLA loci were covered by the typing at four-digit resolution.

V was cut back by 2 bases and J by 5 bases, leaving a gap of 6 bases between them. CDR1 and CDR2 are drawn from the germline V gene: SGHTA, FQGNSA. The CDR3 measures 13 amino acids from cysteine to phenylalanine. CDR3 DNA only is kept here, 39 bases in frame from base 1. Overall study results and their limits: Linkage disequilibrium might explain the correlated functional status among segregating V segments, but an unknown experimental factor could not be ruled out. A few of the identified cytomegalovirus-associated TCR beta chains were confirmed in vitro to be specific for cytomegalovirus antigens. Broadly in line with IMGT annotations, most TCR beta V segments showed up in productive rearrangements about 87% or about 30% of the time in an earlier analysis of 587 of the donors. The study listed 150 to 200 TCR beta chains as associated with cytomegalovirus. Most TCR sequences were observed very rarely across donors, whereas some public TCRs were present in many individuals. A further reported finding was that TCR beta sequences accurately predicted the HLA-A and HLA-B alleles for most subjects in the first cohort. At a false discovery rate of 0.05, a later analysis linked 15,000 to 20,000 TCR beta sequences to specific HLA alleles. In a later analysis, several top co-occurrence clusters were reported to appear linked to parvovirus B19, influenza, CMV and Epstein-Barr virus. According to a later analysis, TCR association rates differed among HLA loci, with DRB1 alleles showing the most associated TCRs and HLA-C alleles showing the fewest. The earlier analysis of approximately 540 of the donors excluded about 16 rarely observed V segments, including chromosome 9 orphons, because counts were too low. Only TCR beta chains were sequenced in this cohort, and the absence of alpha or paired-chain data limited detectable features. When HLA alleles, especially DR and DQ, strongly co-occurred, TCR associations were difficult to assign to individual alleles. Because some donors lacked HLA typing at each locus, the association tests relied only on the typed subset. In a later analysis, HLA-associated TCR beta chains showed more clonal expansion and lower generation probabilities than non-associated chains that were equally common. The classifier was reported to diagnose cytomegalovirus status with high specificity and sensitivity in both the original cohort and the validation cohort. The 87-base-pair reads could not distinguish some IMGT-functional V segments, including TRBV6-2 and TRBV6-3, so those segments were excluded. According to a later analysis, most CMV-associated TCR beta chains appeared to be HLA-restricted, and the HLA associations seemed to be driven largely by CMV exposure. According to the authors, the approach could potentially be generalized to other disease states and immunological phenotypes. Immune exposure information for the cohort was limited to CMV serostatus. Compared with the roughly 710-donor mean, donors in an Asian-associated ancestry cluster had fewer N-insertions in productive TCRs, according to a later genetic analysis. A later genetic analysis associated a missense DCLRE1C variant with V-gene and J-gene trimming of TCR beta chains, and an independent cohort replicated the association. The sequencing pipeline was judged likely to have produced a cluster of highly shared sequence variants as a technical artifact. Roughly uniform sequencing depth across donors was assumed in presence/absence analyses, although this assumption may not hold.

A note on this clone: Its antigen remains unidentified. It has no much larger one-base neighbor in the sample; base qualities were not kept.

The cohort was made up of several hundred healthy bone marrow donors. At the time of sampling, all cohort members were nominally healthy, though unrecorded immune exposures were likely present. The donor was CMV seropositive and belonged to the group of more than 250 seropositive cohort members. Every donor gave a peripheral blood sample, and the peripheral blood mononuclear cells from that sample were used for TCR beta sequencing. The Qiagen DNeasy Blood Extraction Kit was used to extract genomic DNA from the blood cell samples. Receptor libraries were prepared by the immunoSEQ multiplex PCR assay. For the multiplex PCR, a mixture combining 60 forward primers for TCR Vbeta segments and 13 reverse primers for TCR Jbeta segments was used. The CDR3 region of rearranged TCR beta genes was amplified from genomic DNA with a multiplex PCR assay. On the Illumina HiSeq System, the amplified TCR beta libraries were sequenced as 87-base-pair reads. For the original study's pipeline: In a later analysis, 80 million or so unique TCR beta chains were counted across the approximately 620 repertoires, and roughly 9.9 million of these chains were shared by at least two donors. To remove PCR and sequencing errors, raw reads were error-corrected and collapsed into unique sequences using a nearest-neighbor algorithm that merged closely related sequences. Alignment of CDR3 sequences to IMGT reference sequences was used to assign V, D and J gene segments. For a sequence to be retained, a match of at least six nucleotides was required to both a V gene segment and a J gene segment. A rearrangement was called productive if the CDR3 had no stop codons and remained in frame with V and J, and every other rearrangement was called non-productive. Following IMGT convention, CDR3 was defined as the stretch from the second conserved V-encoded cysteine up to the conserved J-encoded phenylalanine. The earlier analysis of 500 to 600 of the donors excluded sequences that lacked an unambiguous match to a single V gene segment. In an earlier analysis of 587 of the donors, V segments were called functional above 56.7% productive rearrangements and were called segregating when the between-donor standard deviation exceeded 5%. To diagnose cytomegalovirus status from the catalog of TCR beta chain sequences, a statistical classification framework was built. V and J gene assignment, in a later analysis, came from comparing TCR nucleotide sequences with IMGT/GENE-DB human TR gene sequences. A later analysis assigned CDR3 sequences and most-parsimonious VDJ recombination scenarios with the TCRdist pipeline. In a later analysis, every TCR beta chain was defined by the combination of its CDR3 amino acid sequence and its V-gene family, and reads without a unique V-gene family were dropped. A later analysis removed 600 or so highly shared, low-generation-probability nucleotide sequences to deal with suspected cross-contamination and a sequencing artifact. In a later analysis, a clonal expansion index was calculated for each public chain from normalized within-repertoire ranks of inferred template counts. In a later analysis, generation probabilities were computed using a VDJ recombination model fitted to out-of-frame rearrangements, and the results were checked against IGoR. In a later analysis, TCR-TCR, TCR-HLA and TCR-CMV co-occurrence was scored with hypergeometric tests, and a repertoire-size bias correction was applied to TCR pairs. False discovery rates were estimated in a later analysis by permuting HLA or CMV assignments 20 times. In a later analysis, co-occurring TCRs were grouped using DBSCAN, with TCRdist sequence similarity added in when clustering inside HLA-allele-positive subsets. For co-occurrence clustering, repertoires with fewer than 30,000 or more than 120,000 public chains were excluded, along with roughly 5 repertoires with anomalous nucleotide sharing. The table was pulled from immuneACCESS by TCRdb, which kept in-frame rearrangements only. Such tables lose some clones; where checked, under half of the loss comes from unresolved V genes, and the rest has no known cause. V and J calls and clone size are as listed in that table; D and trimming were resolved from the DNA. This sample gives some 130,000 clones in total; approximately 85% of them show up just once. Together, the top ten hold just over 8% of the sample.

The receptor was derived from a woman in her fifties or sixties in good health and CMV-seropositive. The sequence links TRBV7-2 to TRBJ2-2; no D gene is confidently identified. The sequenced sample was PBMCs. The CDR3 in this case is CASSLYRTGELFF. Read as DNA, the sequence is TGTGCCAGCAGCTTATATCGGACCGGGGAGCTGTTTTTT.